One and the same sample provided the 32 T cell receptor beta chains below, sequenced in a study of T cell responses to AZD1222 COVID-19 vaccine. Method: immunoSEQ multiplex PCR; TCRdb's copy keeps in-frame clones and lacks some. The sample contains around 180,000 clones, 70% to 90% of which appear only once. Specimen: peripheral blood, collected 28 days after the second AZD1222 dose. Receptors originate from an adult who received the AZD1222 COVID-19 vaccine.

The CDR3 nucleotides read TGTGCCAGCAGTGAAACCTTGGGGGCAGGGGAAAAACTGTTTTTT. Its protein product is CASSETLGAGEKLFF. The genes are TRBV25-1 and TRBJ1-4; D may be TRBD1 (6 bases). The CDR3 runs 15 residues. The V end lost 2 bases, the J end lost 8 bases, and 15 bases lay between the germline ends. The germline gives CDR1 MGHDK, CDR2 SYGVNS.

The chain recombines TRBV6-2 or TRBV6-3 with TRBJ2-3, with TRBD2 matching over 8 bases. The CDR3 has 20 amino acids. The V gene end was trimmed by 0 bases and the J gene end by 1 base; junction bases not matched to a gene: 15. Germline V gives CDR1 MNHEY, CDR2 SVGEGT. The CDR3 nucleotides read TGTGCCAGCAGTTACTCGAGGCTAGCGGGCCTGGTGGTTGGCACAGATACGCAGTATTTT. It yields the protein CASSYSRLAGLVVGTDTQYF.

The chain links TRBV6-2 or TRBV6-3 to TRBJ1-6, with 7 bases fitting TRBD1. With 4 bases clipped from V and 6 bases from J, the junction kept 6 bases outside the gene matches. From germline, CDR1 is MNHEY and CDR2 SVGEGT. This CDR3 spans 15 amino acids. The CDR3 coding sequence is TGTGCCAGCAGTTCGGTGACAGGGAGTAATTCACCCCTCCACTTT. Translation: CASSSVTGSNSPLHF.

This chain joins TRBV4-3 and TRBJ1-2; no reliable D call. CDR3 length: 14 residues. Germline CDR1 LGHNA, CDR2 YSLEER. Between the trimmed V and J ends, which lost 0 bases and 5 bases, there was a span of 10 bases. The CDR3 DNA sequence: TGCGCCAGCAGCCAAGAAGCGACCCGTTATGGCTACACCTTC. Its protein is CASSQEATRYGYTF.

The chain couples TRBV4-2 to TRBJ2-2; 10 bases are a match to TRBD1. This CDR3 has 15 amino acids. The germline gives CDR1 LGHNA, CDR2 YNFKEQ. The ends lost 5 bases at V and 5 bases at J; junction bases unmatched: 5. The CDR3 DNA reads as TGTGCCAGCAGCACCCGACAGGGGGCGACCGGGGAGCTGTTTTTT. It encodes CASSTRQGATGELFF.

The sample holds one count of this clone. The chain combines TRBV7-2 with TRBJ1-4; 9 positions agree with TRBD1. Germline V gene data show CDR1 as SGHTA and CDR2 as FQGNSA. This CDR3 is built from 15 residues. Unmatched junction bases numbered 8, after V lost 5 bases and J lost 7 bases. CDR3 DNA: TGTGCCAGCAGCCTAGTAGGGGACAGGGCTGAAAAACTGTTTTTT. It yields the protein CASSLVGDRAEKLFF.

The J gene is TRBJ2-3, the V gene TRBV28; TRBD1 agrees at 10 bases. The germline V gene encodes CDR1 MDHEN and CDR2 SYDVKM. The CDR3 is 15 amino acids. Trimming took 4 bases from V and 3 from J; bases not matched to a gene: 4. CDR3 nucleotides: TGTGCCAGCAGTTCCGGGACAGGGGAAACAGATACGCAGTATTTT. Translating it yields CASSSGTGETDTQYF.

The chain carries TRBV11-2 and TRBJ2-1; possibly TRBD1 for D (6 bases). CDR3 length: 14 residues. The V and J ends lost 5 bases and 8 bases respectively, with 16 bases between them. Germline CDR1 reads SGHAT; CDR2 reads FQNNGV. CDR3 region: CASSQTYRVDEQFF. The CDR3 DNA sequence: TGTGCCAGCAGCCAGACTTACAGGGTCGATGAGCAGTTCTTC.

CDR3 region: CASSLGGPDGYTF. CDR3 nucleotides: TGTGCCAGCAGCCTGGGGGGTCCGGATGGCTACACCTTC. The rearrangement uses TRBV27 and TRBJ1-2; D might be TRBD1 (5 bases). The germline CDR1 and CDR2 sequences are MNHEY and SMNVEV (reference sequence). The CDR3 contains 13 residues. Trimming took off 6 bases at V and 6 bases at J, with 14 bases between the two ends.

The chain employs TRBV7-8 and TRBJ1-6; 12 bases agree with TRBD1. Germline V gene lookup returns CDR1 SGHVS and CDR2 FQNEAQ. There are 18 residues in the CDR3. The trim removed 8 bases at V and 4 bases at J, leaving 12 bases unmatched. CDR3 DNA: TGTGCCAGCTCCGCCCGGGACAGGGGGCTAATTTATAATTCACCCCTCCACTTT. Translating it yields CASSARDRGLIYNSPLHF.

The chain employs TRBV10-3 and TRBJ2-7, with TRBD1 matching over 9 bases. Germline values: CDR1 ENHRY, CDR2 SYGVKD. CDR3 size: 15 residues. Trimming removed 6 bases from V and 5 bases from J; junction bases left unmatched: 11. The CDR3, as DNA: TGTGCCATCAGCGAAACCCCGGGACAGGGTGACGAGCAGTACTTC. Translated, it gives CAISETPGQGDEQYF.

The V gene is TRBV4-3, the J gene TRBJ1-6; D unresolved. The CDR3 has 15 residues. The V gene lost 0 bases and the J gene lost 10 bases, with 13 bases spanning the gap. Germline CDR1 reads LGHNA; CDR2 reads YSLEER. The CDR3 region is CASSQDGPGESPLHF. The CDR3 DNA sequence: TGCGCCAGCAGCCAAGACGGACCTGGGGAGTCACCCCTCCACTTT.

Worth noting for this clone: Compared with germline, one end of the junction differs, possibly owing to a read error. The rearrangement uses TRBV7-9 and TRBJ2-7, with D tentatively TRBD1 or TRBD2 (5 bases each). CDR1 and CDR2 (germline): SEHNR, FQNEAQ (reference sequence). CDR3 size: 13 residues. The CDR3 protein is CASSLPGKGSHHF. The CDR3 coding sequence is TGTGCCAGCAGCTTACCGGGGAAGGGGTCCCACCACTTC.

V gene TRBV12-3 or TRBV12-4 combines with J gene TRBJ2-2; no definite D call. CDR3 size: 13 residues. V lost 4 bases to trimming and J lost 2 bases, with 5 bases between them. CDR3 coding DNA: TGTGCCAGCAGTTCCATAAACACCGGGGAGCTGTTTTTT. Encoded protein: CASSSINTGELFF.

This chain connects TRBV4-2 to TRBJ2-7; D perhaps matches TRBD1 (7 bases). Germline V lookup: CDR1 LGHNA, CDR2 YNFKEQ. V lost 4 bases and J lost 2, with 15 bases in between. This CDR3 has 15 amino acids. The CDR3 DNA is TGTGCCAGCAGCCCGGAGGGGACAGAAACCTACGAGCAGTACTTC. The encoded protein is CASSPEGTETYEQYF.

J is TRBJ2-1 and V is TRBV6-4, with 16 bases identical to TRBD2. Looked up from germline, CDR1 is MRHNA and CDR2 is SNTAGT. The CDR3 consists of 15 residues. V lost 4 bases to trimming and J lost 8 bases; unmatched junction nucleotides: 2. The CDR3 sequence is CASSAGTSGRDEQFF. CDR3 bases: TGTGCCAGCAGTGCCGGGACTAGCGGGAGGGATGAGCAGTTCTTC.

This chain links TRBV18 with TRBJ1-5; D unclear. Trimming took 3 bases from V and 6 from J, leaving 9 bases between them. From germline, CDR1 is KGHSH and CDR2 LQKENI. The CDR3 is 13 amino acids. The CDR3 nucleotides read TGTGCCAGCTCACCTGACATGGCTCAGCCCCAGCATTTT. It codes for CASSPDMAQPQHF. Drawing the rest from reference TRBV18 and TRBJ1-5, the complete variable domain is NAGVMQNPRHLVRRRGQEARLRCSPMKGHSHVYWYRQLPEEGLKFMVYLQKENIIDESGMPKERFSAEFPKEGPSILRIQQVVRGDSAAYFCASSPDMAQPQHFGDGTRLSIL.

V is TRBV5-6 and J is TRBJ2-1; 14 bases map to TRBD2. CDR3 length: 16 residues. Trimming at V came to 4 bases and at J to 10 bases, leaving 10 bases not matched to a gene. Germline CDR1 reads SGHDT; CDR2 reads YYEEEE. The CDR3 nucleotides are TGTGCCAGCAGCAGACGACTAGCGGGAGGGCCAGGGGAGCAGTTCTTC. Its protein product is CASSRRLAGGPGEQFF.

The gene calls are TRBV5-1 and TRBJ1-1, with unresolved D. The germline V gene encodes CDR1 SGHRS and CDR2 YFSETQ. V dropped 1 base and J dropped 0 bases, with 10 bases sitting between them. CDR3 size: 15 residues. This chain's CDR3 is CASSLRLTVNTEAFF. The CDR3 bases are TGCGCCAGCAGCTTGCGTCTGACGGTGAACACTGAAGCTTTCTTT.

The genes are TRBV11-2 and TRBJ2-7; TRBD2 aligns across 11 bases. The trim removed 5 bases at V and 3 bases at J, leaving 3 bases unmatched. The length of the CDR3 is 14 residues. Germline V gene sequence: CDR1 SGHAT, CDR2 FQNNGV. CDR3 DNA sequence: TGTGCCAGCAGCGCGGGACTAGCGGTCTACGAGCAGTACTTC. This codes for CASSAGLAVYEQYF.

Details on this clone: At the DNA level, this CDR3 is encoded by other sequences in the same sample as well. The chain recombines TRBV19 with TRBJ1-5, with 7 bases identical to TRBD1. V shed 4 bases and J 3 bases; nucleotides not matched to a gene: 9. Germline loops: CDR1 LNHDA, CDR2 SQIVND (reference sequence). The CDR3 is 16 residues long. The CDR3 reads CASSTPGQLLNQPQHF. CDR3 nucleotides: TGTGCCAGTAGTACCCCGGGACAGCTCCTCAATCAGCCCCAGCATTTT.

In its sample, this clone was seen a few times. The chain has TRBV5-4 and TRBJ1-2; 7 nucleotides match TRBD1. The germline V gene encodes CDR1 SGHNT and CDR2 YYREEE (reference sequence). This CDR3 has 15 amino acids. Germline trimming cut 0 bases from V and 1 base from J; bases unmatched to any gene: 3. The CDR3 reads CASSLVDRNNYGYTF. For the CDR3, the DNA is TGTGCCAGCAGCTTGGTGGACAGGAATAACTATGGCTACACCTTC.

This clone was seen once. The chain recombines TRBV29-1 with TRBJ2-7; TRBD2 matches at 7 bases. The V and J ends lost 6 bases and 2 bases, in that order; junction bases with no gene match: 10. This CDR3 is 14 amino acids long. CDR1 SQVTM and CDR2 ANQGSEA come from the germline V gene. In DNA form, the CDR3 reads TGCAGCGTGCCCCTGGGACTAAACACCTACGAGCAGTACTTC. This translates into CSVPLGLNTYEQYF.

This chain joins TRBV4-3 and TRBJ2-3, with unresolved D. V was cut by 3 bases and J by 2 bases, with 9 bases left in between. The CDR3 has 14 residues. Germline values: CDR1 LGHNA, CDR2 YSLEER. This CDR3 is CASSHAEDTDTQYF. The DNA for the CDR3 is TGCGCCAGCAGCCATGCCGAGGACACAGATACGCAGTATTTT.

The chain employs TRBV19 and TRBJ2-7; tentatively, D is TRBD1 (5 bases). The CDR3 runs to 13 residues. Germline V gene lookup returns CDR1 LNHDA and CDR2 SQIVND (reference sequence). V shed 1 base and J shed 3 bases, with 7 bases lying between them. DNA for the CDR3: TGTGCCAGTAGTATAGGACAGATCTACGAGCAGTACTTC. It yields the protein CASSIGQIYEQYF.

The genes are TRBV28 and TRBJ1-5; D gene ambiguous. Germline V lookup: CDR1 MDHEN, CDR2 SYDVKM. The CDR3 has 13 amino acids. Trimming left V 6 bases short and J 4 bases short, with 10 bases between. CDR3 DNA sequence: TGTGCCAGCAGAATAAATTCGAATCAGCCCCAGCATTTT. Protein sequence: CASRINSNQPQHF. The whole variable domain, remainder taken from reference TRBV28 and TRBJ1-5, is DVKVTQSSRYLVKRTGEKVFLECVQDMDHENMFWYRQDPGLGLRLIYFSYDVKMKEKGDIPEGYSVSREKKERFSLILESASTNQTSMYLCASRINSNQPQHFGDGTRLSIL.

The rearrangement links TRBV24-1 to TRBJ2-3; D gene unclear. The germline V gene encodes CDR1 KGHDR and CDR2 SFDVKD. The V end was cut by 7 bases, the J end by 0 bases, with 10 bases between. The CDR3 consists of 14 residues. DNA of the CDR3: TGTGCCACCAGCGTGGGTTCTAGCACAGATACGCAGTATTTT. Translation: CATSVGSSTDTQYF.

The genes are TRBV5-8 and TRBJ1-2, with a weak D call TRBD1 (5 bases). Trimming pared 5 bases from V and 0 bases from J, leaving 14 bases between. The CDR3 runs 15 residues. The germline CDR1 and CDR2 sequences are SGHTS and YDEGEE. This CDR3 is CASRIPRVANYGYTF. As DNA, the CDR3 is TGTGCCAGCAGGATACCCAGGGTAGCTAACTATGGCTACACCTTC.

This chain connects TRBV3-1 (or the pseudogene TRBV3-2) to TRBJ2-3; 10 positions match TRBD2. Unmatched junction bases numbered 5, after V lost 1 base and J lost 4 bases. The CDR3 is made up of 16 amino acids. Germline V CDR1 and CDR2: LGHDT, YNNKEL (reference sequence). CDR3 in DNA: TGTGCCAGCAGCCAAGTACTAGCGGGGTGGGCAGATACGCAGTATTTT. Amino acid sequence: CASSQVLAGWADTQYF.

The chain recombines TRBV5-1 with TRBJ1-2, with 7 positions matching TRBD1. The length of the CDR3 is 16 residues. Trimming cost V 4 bases and J 4 bases; bases outside gene matches: 13. The germline V gene has CDR1 SGHRS and CDR2 YFSETQ. CDR3 residues: CASSPAWTGGAYGYTF. CDR3 nucleotide sequence: TGCGCCAGCAGCCCCGCCTGGACAGGTGGGGCCTATGGCTACACCTTC. Complete variable domain (other parts from reference TRBV5-1 and TRBJ1-2): KAGVTQTPRYLIKTRGQQVTLSCSPISGHRSVSWYQQTPGQGLQFLFEYFSETQRNKGNFPGRFSGRQFSNSRSEMNVSTLELGDSALYLCASSPAWTGGAYGYTFGSGTRLTVV.

The chain combines TRBV27 with TRBJ2-7; 9 bases agree with TRBD2. The CDR3 length is 15 residues. The germline V gene has CDR1 MNHEY and CDR2 SMNVEV (reference sequence). The J segment lost 2 bases and the V segment lost 3 bases, leaving 5 bases of the junction unmatched. As DNA, the CDR3 is TGTGCCAGCAGTTTGCGCGGGAGGGGACCCTACGAGCAGTACTTC. Protein sequence: CASSLRGRGPYEQYF.

This rearrangement joins TRBV24-1 to TRBJ2-7; 9 nucleotides align to TRBD1. The germline CDR1 and CDR2 sequences are KGHDR and SFDVKD. V shed 4 bases and J 2 bases; nucleotides not matched to a gene: 5. This CDR3 has 15 residues. CDR3 in DNA: TGTGCCACCAGTGACCCGGGACAGGGCACCTACGAGCAGTACTTC. It codes for CATSDPGQGTYEQYF.